These 21 T cell receptor beta chains originate from one sample sequenced in a study of T-cell memory formation after mild COVID-19. TCRdb called the 5' RACE reads again in MiXCR, with one record for every CDR3 protein. The sample contains around 530,000 distinct CDR3 sequences, about a fifth of which appear only once. The specimen sequenced was PBMCs or a T cell subset sorted from them (not recorded which). The receptors were gathered from an adult woman who had mild COVID-19 (a few samples of this study predate the infection). Cell type and time point are not known.

The chain employs TRBV24-1 and TRBJ1-2; 7 bases are a match to TRBD1. CDR1 is KGHDR and CDR2 is SFDVKD in the germline V gene. The trim removed 5 bases at V and 1 base at J, leaving 3 bases unmatched. The CDR3 length is 14 residues. The CDR3 DNA sequence: TGTGCCACCAGTGGAGGGGGCCTTAACTATGGCTACACCTTC. Amino acid sequence: CATSGGGLNYGYTF.

This clonotype turned up a few times. CDR3 loop: CASSHRQGGETQYF. The CDR3 DNA sequence: TGTGCCAGCAGCCACCGACAGGGAGGGGAGACCCAGTACTTC. This rearrangement joins TRBV5-5 to TRBJ2-5, with D tentatively TRBD1 or TRBD2 (7 bases each). The CDR3 spans 14 residues. With 4 bases removed from V and 5 bases from J, the gap between germline ends came to 15 bases. CDR1 is SGHKS, CDR2 YYEKEE, per germline (reference sequence).

The rearrangement uses TRBV19 and TRBJ1-2; weak D call: TRBD1 (6 bases). CDR1 LNHDA and CDR2 SQIVND come from the germline V gene (reference sequence). This CDR3 region has 15 residues. V was pared by 6 bases and J by 3 bases, with 17 bases between. This chain's CDR3 is CASSPTPTGHYGYTF. CDR3 DNA sequence: TGTGCCAGTAGCCCTACCCCCACAGGGCACTATGGCTACACCTTC.

This chain links TRBV15 with TRBJ1-1; D is perhaps TRBD1 (6 bases). V lost 4 bases and J lost 0, with 9 bases in between. The CDR3 contains 14 residues. Germline V gives CDR1 LNHNV, CDR2 YYDKDF (reference sequence). CDR3 residues: CATSTRTVNTEAFF. CDR3 nucleotides: TGTGCCACCAGCACCCGGACAGTGAACACTGAAGCTTTCTTT.

The chain is built from TRBV5-1 and TRBJ2-6, with 7 bases fitting TRBD1. The CDR3 consists of 19 residues. Germline CDR1 is SGHRS and CDR2 is YFSETQ. V was clipped by 0 bases and J by 2 bases; unmatched bases: 11. The CDR3 loop is CASSLGTGAPSTGANVLTF. The CDR3 DNA reads TGCGCCAGCAGCTTGGGAACAGGGGCGCCCTCGACTGGGGCCAACGTCCTGACTTTC. The variable domain in full, with the rest retrieved from reference TRBV5-1 and TRBJ2-6, is KAGVTQTPRYLIKTRGQQVTLSCSPISGHRSVSWYQQTPGQGLQFLFEYFSETQRNKGNFPGRFSGRQFSNSRSEMNVSTLELGDSALYLCASSLGTGAPSTGANVLTFGAGSRLTVL.

This clonotype appeared a few times. This chain joins TRBV12-3 or TRBV12-4 and TRBJ1-1; D unclear. V dropped 6 bases and J dropped 0 bases, with 8 bases sitting between them. The CDR3 runs 13 residues. CDR3 bases: TGTGCCAGCAGATTACAGATGAACACTGAAGCTTTCTTT. This encodes CASRLQMNTEAFF.

The rearrangement uses TRBV7-9 and TRBJ1-2, with D possibly matching TRBD1 (5 bases). Germline values: CDR1 SEHNR, CDR2 FQNEAQ (reference sequence). With 4 bases removed from V and 8 bases from J, the gap between germline ends came to 17 bases. This CDR3 is 14 amino acids long. CDR3 amino acids: CASSWAGEYAGYTF. The CDR3 DNA is TGTGCCAGCAGCTGGGCGGGGGAATATGCCGGCTACACCTTC.

The V call is TRBV5-5, the J call TRBJ2-3, with 7 bases aligning to TRBD1. The germline gives CDR1 SGHKS, CDR2 YYEKEE (reference sequence). V shed 6 bases, J shed 4 bases, and the junction held 14 bases outside the gene matches. CDR3 length equals 16 residues. The CDR3 coding sequence is TGTGCCAGCAACCTACGGACAGGATTGGAGCCAGATACGCAGTATTTT. Its translation: CASNLRTGLEPDTQYF. Variable domain in full (rest from reference TRBV5-5 and TRBJ2-3): DAGVTQSPTHLIKTRGQQVTLRCSPISGHKSVSWYQQVLGQGPQFIFQYYEKEERGRGNFPDRFSARQFPNYSSELNVNALLLGDSALYLCASNLRTGLEPDTQYFGPGTRLTVL.

This clonotype was seen only a few times. The V gene is TRBV12-3 or TRBV12-4, the J gene TRBJ2-1, with a tentative D call TRBD2 (6 bases). There are 13 residues in the CDR3. The germline V and J ends were trimmed by 6 bases and 8 bases, with 14 bases remaining between them. The CDR3 bases are TGTGCCAGCAGGAATGGGACTCCGGATGAGCAGTTCTTC. It encodes CASRNGTPDEQFF.

V usage is TRBV2 and J usage is TRBJ2-1; 8 bases align to TRBD2. Germline V CDR1 and CDR2: SNHLY, FYNNEI. This CDR3 region has 17 residues. With 3 bases clipped from V and 3 bases from J, the junction kept 10 bases outside the gene matches. The CDR3 protein is CASSDPSTSGGYNEQFF. CDR3 sequence (DNA): TGTGCCAGCAGTGATCCTTCTACTAGCGGTGGCTACAATGAGCAGTTCTTC.

This clonotype was observed a few times. The chain has TRBV5-1 and TRBJ2-5; 7 bases line up with TRBD2. This CDR3 has 15 residues. V lost 2 bases and J lost 4; bases outside the gene matches: 8. The germline CDR1 and CDR2 sequences are SGHRS and YFSETQ. Here the CDR3 reads CASSFRDGGTETQYF. DNA of the CDR3: TGCGCCAGCAGCTTCCGGGACGGGGGGACAGAGACCCAGTACTTC.

The chain joins TRBV7-6 to TRBJ2-3, with a possible D match to TRBD2 (5 bases). The germline gives CDR1 SGHVS, CDR2 FNYEAQ. Trimming removed 2 bases from V and 0 bases from J, with 18 bases in between. The CDR3 loop spans 18 amino acids. CDR3 amino acids: CASSLFFASPSSTDTQYF. CDR3 in DNA: TGTGCCAGCAGCTTATTTTTCGCTAGCCCATCTAGCACAGATACGCAGTATTTT.

This clonotype has more than one count but fewer than ten. The chain recombines TRBV20-1 with TRBJ2-3, with unresolved D. Germline V gene sequence: CDR1 DFQATT, CDR2 SNEGSKA (reference sequence). Trimming took off 1 base at V and 3 bases at J, with 17 bases between the two ends. The length of the CDR3 is 16 residues. CDR3 protein: CSARARRALRTDTQYF. Written as DNA, the CDR3 is TGCAGTGCTAGAGCTCGCCGGGCCCTCCGTACAGATACGCAGTATTTT.

This clonotype was seen only a few times. V usage is TRBV12-3 or TRBV12-4 and J usage is TRBJ2-1; 8 bases are a match to TRBD2. The CDR3 extends over 15 amino acids. V was clipped by 5 bases and J by 5 bases; unmatched bases: 8. The CDR3 region has the DNA TGTGCCAGCAGTCCATCCGGGGGGGAGAACAATGAGCAGTTCTTC. Translated, it gives CASSPSGGENNEQFF.

The chain recombines TRBV5-1 with TRBJ2-5; TRBD2 might be the D (5 bases). Germline CDR1 is SGHRS and CDR2 is YFSETQ. The V and J ends lost 0 bases and 5 bases respectively, with 11 bases between them. The CDR3 contains 14 residues. CDR3 sequence (DNA): TGCGCCAGCAGCTTGGAGGCCGGGATGGAGACCCAGTACTTC. The encoded protein is CASSLEAGMETQYF.

This clonotype has just a few counts. The DNA of the CDR3 is TGCAGTGCTAGCGGGGGGAGCAATCAGCCCCAGCATTTT. It specifies CSASGGSNQPQHF. The chain combines TRBV20-1 with TRBJ1-5; perhaps TRBD1 as D (5 bases). This CDR3 spans 13 amino acids. Germline V CDR1 and CDR2: DFQATT, SNEGSKA (reference sequence). Trimming took 3 bases from V and 1 from J, leaving 7 bases between them.

V is TRBV11-2 and J is TRBJ2-1; possibly TRBD2 for D (5 bases). Trimming removed 5 bases at V and 4 bases at J, with 15 bases between. Germline CDR1 and CDR2: SGHAT and FQNNGV. This CDR3 contains 15 residues. Here the CDR3 reads CASSVGAGPYNEQFF. The CDR3 region has the DNA TGTGCCAGCAGCGTCGGCGCGGGCCCATACAATGAGCAGTTCTTC.

The chain recombines TRBV7-9 with TRBJ1-2; TRBD1 matches at 7 bases. V lost 5 bases to trimming and J lost 6 bases; unmatched junction nucleotides: 9. The CDR3 consists of 14 residues. Germline V gene lookup returns CDR1 SEHNR and CDR2 FQNEAQ (reference sequence). Here the CDR3 DNA reads TGTGCCAGCAGCCTAAAGACAGGGCGACATGGCTACACCTTC. Amino acid sequence: CASSLKTGRHGYTF.

The chain employs TRBV5-1 and TRBJ1-1; weak D call: TRBD1 (6 bases). The CDR3 runs to 13 residues. Deletions cut 4 bases from V and 4 bases from J, with 11 bases between. The germline gives CDR1 SGHRS, CDR2 YFSETQ. The CDR3 here is CASSGEGGTEAFF. CDR3 nucleotides: TGCGCCAGCAGCGGGGAAGGGGGCACTGAAGCTTTCTTT.

This clonotype was detected a few times. This chain joins TRBV5-4 and TRBJ2-3; maybe TRBD1 (6 bases). Trimming pared 7 bases from V and 0 bases from J, leaving 12 bases between. This CDR3 has 14 amino acids. Germline lookup yields CDR1 SGHNT and CDR2 YYREEE (reference sequence). CDR3 nucleotide sequence: TGTGCCAGCGGTGAAGGGGGAAGCACAGATACGCAGTATTTT. This gives the protein CASGEGGSTDTQYF.

This clonotype was seen a handful of times. The gene calls are TRBV3-1 and TRBJ2-7, with D possibly TRBD2 on 5 matching bases. The germline gives CDR1 LGHDT, CDR2 YNNKEL (reference sequence). The CDR3 is made up of 14 amino acids. Trimming removed 5 bases at V and 3 bases at J, with 14 bases between. DNA for the CDR3: TGTGCCAGCAGCTCGGGAACCCAAAGCTACGAGCAGTACTTC. Translating gives CASSSGTQSYEQYF.